These T cell receptor beta chains were read from a single sample in a study of blood T cell repertoires in COVID-19. TCRdb's table, derived via immunoSEQ multiplex PCR, lists solely in-frame clones and lacks some. The sample carries just over 90,000 clones, 90% recorded once. Material: peripheral blood. All receptors come from a human donor with active COVID-19. The donor label of this sample is uncertain. Both conserved end residues are part of each CDR3. The order of the fields is CDR3 protein, CDR3 DNA, J gene, D gene, clone size, V gene. A D gene is named only where the DNA matches it firmly. Clone size appears in some rows only: once, few, many, or a class for an expanded clone.

CDR3: CASSLDSSGANVLTF
DNA: TGTGCCAGCAGCTTGGATAGCTCTGGGGCCAACGTCCTGACTTTC
J: TRBJ2-6
D: -
size: -
V: TRBV5-4

CDR3: CASSQNSGELFF
DNA: TGCGCCAGCAGCCAAAACTCCGGGGAGCTGTTTTTT
J: TRBJ2-2
D: -
size: -
V: TRBV4-1

CDR3: CASTRSLNTGELFF
DNA: TGTGCCAGCACTCGGTCGCTCAACACCGGGGAGCTGTTTTTT
J: TRBJ2-2
D: -
size: -
V: TRBV6-5

CDR3: CASSVVPMVFSGLITGELFF
DNA: TGTGCCAGCAGCGTAGTCCCTATGGTCTTTTCAGGACTCATCACCGGGGAGCTGTTTTTT
J: TRBJ2-2
D: -
size: -
V: TRBV9

CDR3: CASSLMRLATDEQFF
DNA: TGCGCCAGCAGCTTGATGAGACTAGCGACCGATGAGCAGTTCTTC
J: TRBJ2-1
D: TRBD2
size: -
V: TRBV5-1

CDR3: CASSSVGGGAYNEQFF
DNA: TGTGCCAGCAGCTCCGTGGGAGGGGGAGCCTACAATGAGCAGTTCTTC
J: TRBJ2-1
D: -
size: -
V: TRBV5-5

CDR3: CASSVTGLRNTEAFF
DNA: TGTGCCAGCAGCGTCACAGGTTTGAGGAACACTGAAGCTTTCTTT
J: TRBJ1-1
D: -
size: -
V: TRBV9

CDR3: CASSHIYEQYF
DNA: TGTGCCAGCAGTCACATCTACGAGCAGTACTTC
J: TRBJ2-7
D: -
size: -
V: TRBV28

CDR3: CSVTQGAPGNTIYF
DNA: TGCAGCGTTACACAGGGGGCGCCTGGAAACACCATATATTTT
J: TRBJ1-3
D: TRBD1
size: -
V: TRBV29-1

CDR3: CASSQEMGTSGGFYEQYF
DNA: TGCGCCAGCAGCCAAGAGATGGGCACTAGCGGGGGCTTTTACGAGCAGTACTTC
J: TRBJ2-7
D: TRBD2
size: -
V: TRBV4-3

CDR3: CASSLGQTASSYEQYF
DNA: TGTGCCAGCAGCTTGGGCCAGACAGCAAGCTCCTACGAGCAGTACTTC
J: TRBJ2-7
D: -
size: -
V: TRBV5-4

CDR3: CASSHLQRASGGASSTDTQYF
DNA: TGTGCCAGCAGTCATTTACAAAGGGCTAGCGGGGGGGCGAGCTCAACAGATACGCAGTATTTT
J: TRBJ2-3
D: TRBD2
size: -
V: TRBV28

CDR3: CASSENINSYNEQFF
DNA: TGTGCCAGCAGTGAGAACATCAACTCCTACAATGAGCAGTTCTTC
J: TRBJ2-1
D: -
size: -
V: TRBV6-4

CDR3: CAWSDDSYGYTF
DNA: TGTGCCTGGAGTGACGACAGCTATGGCTACACCTTC
J: TRBJ1-2
D: -
size: -
V: TRBV30

CDR3: CASSGGTGTYKGYTF
DNA: TGTGCCAGCAGCGGCGGGACAGGGACTTATAAGGGCTACACCTTC
J: TRBJ1-2
D: TRBD1
size: -
V: TRBV7-3

CDR3: CASSGGIGTEAFF
DNA: TGTGCCAGTAGTGGAGGGATCGGCACTGAAGCTTTCTTT
J: TRBJ1-1
D: -
size: -
V: TRBV19

CDR3: CASSESGSGEQFF
DNA: TGTGCCAGCAGTGAATCAGGGTCAGGGGAGCAGTTCTTC
J: TRBJ2-1
D: -
size: -
V: TRBV2

CDR3: CASSRTSQETQYF
DNA: TGTGCCAGTAGTCGGACTAGCCAAGAGACCCAGTACTTC
J: TRBJ2-5
D: TRBD2
size: -
V: TRBV19

CDR3: CASSPAQVSSYEQYF
DNA: TGTGCCAGCTCACCGGCACAGGTTAGCTCCTACGAGCAGTACTTC
J: TRBJ2-7
D: -
size: -
V: TRBV18

CDR3: CASSVESGSYYNEQFF
DNA: TGTGCCAGCAGCGTAGAATCGGGGTCGTACTACAATGAGCAGTTCTTC
J: TRBJ2-1
D: -
size: -
V: TRBV9

CDR3: CASSLGTGRVTQYF
DNA: TGTGCCAGCAGCCTAGGTACAGGGAGGGTTACGCAGTATTTT
J: TRBJ2-3
D: -
size: once
V: TRBV3-1/TRBV3-2

CDR3: CASRRLALNTEAFF
DNA: TGTGCCAGCAGGCGACTGGCCTTAAACACTGAAGCTTTCTTT
J: TRBJ1-1
D: -
size: -
V: TRBV7-2